Listed below are T cell receptor beta chains from one sample, sequenced in a study of read filtering for tumor transcriptome and immune sequencing. TCRdb re-derived calls from the reads in MiXCR, one entry per CDR3 protein. The table records 40,000 or so distinct CDR3 sequences, over 9.5% of them present only once. Material for sequencing was a population of CD138-negative cells sorted from bone marrow. These receptor sequences come from a donor at least 40 years old with multiple myeloma. The CDR3 runs from the conserved cysteine through the conserved F or W. D genes are given only for firm matches. A row's size may be missing; if present it is once, few, many or a size class.

abundance	d_gene	v_gene	j_gene	CDR3aa	CDR3nt
-	-	TRBV27	TRBJ1-4	CASGLGIATNEKLFF	TGTGCCAGCGGTTTAGGGATAGCAACTAATGAAAAACTGTTTTTT
many	TRBD1	TRBV23-1	TRBJ2-1	CASRSPGQGVYNEQFF	TGCGCCAGCAGGTCACCGGGACAGGGGGTCTACAATGAGCAGTTCTTC
many	-	TRBV20-1	TRBJ1-1	CSASPLGGEAFF	TGCAGTGCTAGCCCCTTGGGGGGTGAAGCTTTCTTT
many	-	TRBV28	TRBJ2-3	CARSSLRAQTDTQYF	TGTGCCAGAAGTTCCCTCCGGGCCCAAACAGATACGCAGTATTTT
-	-	TRBV7-2	TRBJ2-7	CASSLGTHLWQYF	TGTGCCAGCAGCCTAGGGACCCATTTGTGGCAGTACTTC
many	-	TRBV20-1	TRBJ1-1	CSARRGSNVNTEAFF	TGCAGTGCTAGAAGGGGGTCTAACGTGAACACTGAAGCTTTCTTT
many	TRBD2	TRBV7-2	TRBJ2-7	CASSSRGGFYEQYF	TGTGCCAGCAGCTCGCGCGGGGGGTTTTACGAGCAGTACTTC
many	-	TRBV28	TRBJ1-4	CASSLGPTIATNEKLFF	TGTGCCAGCAGTTTAGGACCGACGATTGCAACTAATGAAAAACTGTTTTTT
many	-	TRBV27	TRBJ2-3	CASSSFRDTDTQYF	TGTGCCAGCAGTTCCTTCCGAGATACAGATACGCAGTATTTT
many	TRBD1	TRBV28	TRBJ2-3	CASRSGLGTGGTDTQYF	TGTGCCAGCAGATCGGGACTCGGGACAGGGGGCACAGATACGCAGTATTTT
many	TRBD2	TRBV5-5	TRBJ2-5	CASSLIGGMGETQYF	TGTGCCAGCAGCTTAATCGGGGGGATGGGAGAGACCCAGTACTTC
many	TRBD2	TRBV18	TRBJ2-7	CASSPGLAGVEQYF	TGTGCCAGCTCACCGGGACTAGCGGGGGTCGAGCAGTACTTC
many	-	TRBV24-1	TRBJ2-2	CATSVTGELFF	TGTGCCACCAGTGTAACCGGGGAGCTGTTTTTT
few	-	TRBV3-1	TRBJ2-5	CASSQEGWETQYF	TGTGCCAGCAGCCAAGAGGGTTGGGAGACCCAGTACTTC
few	TRBD1	TRBV20-1	TRBJ1-1	CSARDPRDREAFF	TGCAGTGCTAGAGATCCCCGGGACAGGGAAGCTTTCTTT
many	-	TRBV5-1	TRBJ1-1	CASSRGAENTEAFF	TGCGCCAGCAGCAGAGGGGCAGAGAACACTGAAGCTTTCTTT
many	-	TRBV19	TRBJ1-6	CASSSDSPLHF	TGTGCCAGTAGTTCCGACTCACCCCTCCACTTT